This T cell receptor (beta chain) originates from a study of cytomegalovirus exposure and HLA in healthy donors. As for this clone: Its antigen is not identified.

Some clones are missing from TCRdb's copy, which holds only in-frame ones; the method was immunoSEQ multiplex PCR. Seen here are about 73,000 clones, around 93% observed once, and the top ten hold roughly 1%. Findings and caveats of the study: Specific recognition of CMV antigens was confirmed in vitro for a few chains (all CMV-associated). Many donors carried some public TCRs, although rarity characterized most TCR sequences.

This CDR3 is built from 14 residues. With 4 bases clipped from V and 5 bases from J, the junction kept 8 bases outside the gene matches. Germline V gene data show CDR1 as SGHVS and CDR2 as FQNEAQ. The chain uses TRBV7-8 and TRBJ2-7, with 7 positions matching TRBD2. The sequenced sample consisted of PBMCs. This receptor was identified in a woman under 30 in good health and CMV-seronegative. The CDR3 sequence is CASSSNRGVNEQYF. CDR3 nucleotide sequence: TGTGCCAGCAGCTCTAATCGGGGGGTAAACGAGCAGTACTTC.